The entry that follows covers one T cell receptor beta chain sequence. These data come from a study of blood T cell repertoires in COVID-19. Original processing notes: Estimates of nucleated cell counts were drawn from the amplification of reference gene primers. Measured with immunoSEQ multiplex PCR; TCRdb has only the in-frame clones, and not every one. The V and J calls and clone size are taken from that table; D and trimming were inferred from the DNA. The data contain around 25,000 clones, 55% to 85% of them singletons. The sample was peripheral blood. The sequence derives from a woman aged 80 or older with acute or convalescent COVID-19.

CDR3 sequence reads: CASSFSQGRDGYTF. The CDR3 coding sequence is TGTGCCAGCAGCTTTAGTCAGGGGCGCGACGGCTACACCTTC. The V gene is TRBV11-2, the J gene TRBJ1-2; weak D call: TRBD1 (6 bases). Germline CDR1 SGHAT, CDR2 FQNNGV. The CDR3 length is 14 residues. The germline V and J ends were trimmed by 3 bases and 8 bases, with 16 bases remaining between them.